This entry describes one T cell receptor (beta chain). The source of the sample is a study of shared clonotypes between healthy human individuals. It was CD45RO-negative cells, positively selected for CCR7, that made up naive CD8 cells, with terminally differentiated effector memory CD45RA+ cells excluded. The CDR3 contains 14 residues. The germline gives CDR1 SGHNT, CDR2 YENEEA. The V and J ends lost 5 bases and 5 bases, in that order; junction bases with no gene match: 7. Per the study methods: Because ImmunoSEQ provided only junction sequences with no quality scores, the filtering differed. Clones were sequenced by immunoSEQ multiplex PCR, and TCRdb holds only the in-frame ones, with some missing. That table gives V, J and clone size, and the DNA gave D and trimming. This sample carries about 2.2 million clones, about 94% of them seen once, and the ten largest clones take about 1.7%.

This TCR came from a man younger than 30 in good health. Some clones in this sample may be carry-over from other donors' samples. The chain joins TRBV11-3 to TRBJ2-5; 8 bases are a match to TRBD2. Source material: naive CD8+ T cells from PBMCs. Here the CDR3 reads CASSPSGSWETQYF. The CDR3 bases are TGTGCCAGCAGCCCAAGCGGGAGTTGGGAGACCCAGTACTTC.